The following is a TCR beta chain sequence with its context. This clonotype was picked up a small number of times. The antigen it binds to is not known. Base-call qualities are not available, and no considerably larger clone is one nucleotide away. Every donor was a healthy Caucasian. Three pairs of female monozygotic twins, all aged about 18 to 30 years, made up the twin cohort. CD4+ and CD8+ T cell populations were isolated with positive isolation kits from Invitrogen. From its cysteine to its phenylalanine, the CDR3 spans 14 amino acids. CDR3 DNA is the only sequence kept; it has 42 bases, read in frame from the first base. The germline V gene yields ENHRY for CDR1 and SYGVKD for CDR2. From V the trimming removes 10 bases and from J it removes 12 bases, while the gene matches leave 16 bases of the junction unaccounted for. This sample stems from a study of identical twins (dated by TCRdb to 2015 to 2016). Notes on the research overall: The study deep-sequenced TCR alpha and beta repertoires from monozygotic twins, unrelated adults of various ages and cord blood to test whether fetal clonotypes persist. To rule out contamination, the twin experiments were replicated at different times with different library preparation protocols.

The library was made by 5' RACE. Instrument used: Illumina HiSeq 2000. Template switching introduced a universal primer binding site; the final cDNA contained a unique molecular identifier, enabling accurate counting of TCR cDNA molecules. First-strand cDNA for TCR alpha and beta chains was synthesized from specific primers in the conserved constant-segment region. To control for contamination, every cDNA library was double barcoded, receiving both a SMART-Mk sample barcode and Illumina barcodes. TruSeq adapter sequences along with Illumina sample barcodes were introduced in two successive PCR steps. The TCR alpha and beta cDNA libraries were sequenced on the Illumina HiSeq platform using custom primers. On the authors' methods: MiGEC processed the raw reads to extract unique molecular identifiers, while MiXCR was used to determine the CDR3 positions. Recombination models were inferred per individual with the repgenHMM and IGoR tools using an EM algorithm. Shared clonotype analysis was performed with the tcR package in R, normalizing sharing by the product of cloneset sizes. Out-of-frame nonproductive sequences were analyzed to study raw recombination free of thymic and clonal selection effects. TCRdb trimmed public reads at Q25 via fastp, called clones via MiXCR and kept in-frame beta chains. Each CDR3 protein gets just one entry, which takes the most common genes and DNA from the rows behind it. TCRdb's processing, not the study's, gives the V and J calls here. This sample gives approximately 500,000 distinct CDR3 sequences in total; 20% to 25% of them show up just once. The ten largest clonotypes hold 2.9% of the sample.

Results and caveats for the whole study, not just this receptor: Invariant T cells such as MAIT and iNKT could partly confound zero-insertion analyses, though diverse VJ usage argued against this for most clonotypes. Excess twin sharing in beta out-of-frame sequences was weaker because fewer shared sequences lowered the signal-to-noise ratio. Abundant cord blood beta clonotypes had fewer insertions, young adult naive repertoires showed a similar but weaker trend, and memory repertoires showed no such trend. In monozygotic twins, out-of-frame TCR alpha sharing was systematically underestimated by recombination models, although the models agreed with sharing between unrelated individuals. Compared with coincidental sharing between unrelated individuals, an excess of low generation-probability sequences was observed among out-of-frame TCR alpha sequences shared between twins. Because the same donors could not be followed over many years, conclusions were based on cross-sectional statistical analysis.

This same sample was also taken into another study, of T cells expressing NK-cell markers. As that second study puts it: In sorted CD3+CD56+NKG2C+, CD3+CD56+NKG2C- and CD3+CD56-NKG2C+ T-cell subsets from several donors, TCR beta-chain repertoires were profiled. Of the eight sequenced donors, seven were found to be HCMV-seropositive and one was found to be HCMV-seronegative. To restrict sorting to alphabetaTCR-expressing T cells, an anti-gammadeltaTCR antibody was added in several experiments. In roughly six donors, the dominant CD3+CD56+NKG2C+ clonotypes ranked among the top 10 CD8+ clonotypes, making up about 1.0-7.5% of CD8+ T cells. Those dominant clonotypes were again the most abundant among CD3+CD56-NKG2C+ cells in a few donors, at about 28.3-60.1%. Whether the expanded NKG2C-expressing T cell clones were specific for HCMV antigens was left unclear. Randomly selected healthy volunteers, three men and five women, were used as the eight sequenced donors. A commercial ELISA kit detecting HCMV-specific IgG in serum was used to determine HCMV serostatus. Reads were demultiplexed and grouped by UMI with MIGEC, and clonotypes were assembled and quantified with MiTCR. Only TCR cDNA sequences supported by at least two reads were kept to exclude erroneous sequences. The tcR package was used for downstream repertoire analysis, and clonotypes were matched between fractions using CDR3 nucleotide sequence together with V segment. Antigen specificity was annotated against VDJdb with VDJmatch, allowing one amino acid substitution in CDR3.

The chain was built from TRBV10-3 and TRBJ2-1; 9 nucleotides in the junction match TRBD2. Material for sequencing was CD4+ T cells sorted from blood. This receptor was identified in a woman aged 18-30 years in good health. The nucleotide sequence reads as follows: TGTGCCACCAGGTTGAGGACTGGCGGGAGGGGGCAGTTCTTC. Its coded protein is CATRLRTGGRGQFF.